This T cell receptor (beta chain) was documented in a study of blood T cell repertoires in COVID-19. For the study at large: COVID-19 samples, acute and convalescent, were from the United States, Italy and Spain.

Everyone who took part was roughly 18 to 89 years old, and they came from some 23 US areas. Participants had their cohort set by participant-reported clinical history. Libraries were prepared by immunoSEQ multiplex PCR; TCRdb keeps only in-frame clonotypes and omits some of them. The data show over 130,000 clones, with nearly 80% seen just once and roughly 2.9% held by the top ten. Trimming pared 1 base from V and 6 bases from J, leaving 11 bases between. Per germline, CDR1 SGHRS and CDR2 YFSETQ. The CDR3 has 13 amino acids. The TCR was taken from a woman aged 45-59 years who had recovered from COVID-19. This rearrangement joins TRBV5-1 to TRBJ2-7; possible D gene TRBD2, 6 bases. The sample was PBMCs or T cells enriched from blood (not recorded which). The CDR3 region has the DNA TGCGCCAGCAGCTTGATGCAGGGAGGCGAGCAGTACTTC. It specifies CASSLMQGGEQYF. Filled out from reference TRBV5-1 and TRBJ2-7, the complete variable domain reads KAGVTQTPRYLIKTRGQQVTLSCSPISGHRSVSWYQQTPGQGLQFLFEYFSETQRNKGNFPGRFSGRQFSNSRSEMNVSTLELGDSALYLCASSLMQGGEQYFGPGTRLTVT.